The 15 T cell receptor beta chains below come from one sample, sequenced in a study of Ad26.COV2.S vaccination and SARS-CoV-2 variants. Sequenced by immunoSEQ multiplex PCR; TCRdb stores in-frame clones only, minus some. The sample holds some 400,000 clones, about 89% seen once. Treatment described: 15 to 20 received Ad26.COV2.S at low or high dose, single or two shots; a few received placebo; per-sample allocation not given. Collection of the samples took place on day 63 after the first injection of vaccine or placebo. Sequences were derived from peripheral blood, sampled in a trial of Ad26.COV2.S vaccine versus placebo. These receptors all stem from a person aged 18-60 years who received the Ad26.COV2.S COVID-19 vaccine or a placebo.

J is TRBJ2-5 and V is TRBV6-5, with TRBD1 as a possible D gene (5 bases). CDR3 length equals 14 residues. Trimming took off 6 bases at V and 4 bases at J, with 15 bases between the two ends. Germline CDR1 and CDR2: MNHEY and SVGAGI. The CDR3 spells CASSGGALGETQYF. The CDR3 region has the DNA TGTGCCAGCAGCGGTGGGGCACTGGGAGAGACCCAGTACTTC.

The chain carries TRBV7-9 and TRBJ2-7; 9 bases match TRBD1. The CDR3 loop spans 12 amino acids. Germline CDR1 and CDR2: SEHNR and FQNEAQ (reference sequence). V lost 6 bases to trimming and J lost 6 bases; unmatched junction nucleotides: 3. The CDR3: CASSPQGAEQYF. The CDR3 DNA follows: TGTGCCAGCAGTCCACAGGGGGCCGAGCAGTACTTC.

This clone was observed a few times. V gene TRBV5-4 combines with J gene TRBJ2-1, with 8 bases matching TRBD2. This CDR3 is built from 15 residues. The ends lost 4 bases at V and 4 bases at J; junction bases unmatched: 7. Germline V CDR1 and CDR2: SGHNT, YYREEE (reference sequence). The CDR3 bases are TGTGCCAGCAGCACGGTTGGACTAGCATACAATGAGCAGTTCTTC. Its translation is CASSTVGLAYNEQFF.

CDR3 sequence (DNA): TGCGCCAGCAGCTTGCATGCGGGAGGCCACTACAATGAGCAGTTCTTC. Translating gives CASSLHAGGHYNEQFF. This rearrangement joins TRBV5-1 to TRBJ2-1; TRBD2 matches 8 bases. V shed 1 base and J 3 bases; nucleotides not matched to a gene: 6. Germline V gives CDR1 SGHRS, CDR2 YFSETQ. This CDR3 has 16 residues.

The V gene is TRBV19, the J gene TRBJ2-7; tentative D call: TRBD2 (5 bases). V gave up 6 bases and J gave up 2 bases, with 20 bases separating them. The CDR3 is 16 amino acids. Looked up from germline, CDR1 is LNHDA and CDR2 is SQIVND (reference sequence). CDR3 sequence: CASRGFGEKGAYEQYF. For the CDR3, the DNA is TGTGCCAGTAGGGGGTTCGGGGAAAAAGGCGCCTACGAGCAGTACTTC. The full variable domain, completed using reference TRBV19 and TRBJ2-7, is DGGITQSPKYLFRKEGQNVTLSCEQNLNHDAMYWYRQDPGQGLRLIYYSQIVNDFQKGDIAEGYSVSREKKESFPLTVTSAQKNPTAFYLCASRGFGEKGAYEQYFGPGTRLTVT.

The V and J genes are TRBV28 and TRBJ1-5; D perhaps matches TRBD1 (5 bases). This CDR3 contains 15 residues. The ends were cut back, 3 bases at V and 0 bases at J, with 9 bases in the middle. Germline V gene lookup returns CDR1 MDHEN and CDR2 SYDVKM. The CDR3 nucleotides read TGTGCCAGCAGTTTTGGGGGATTTAGCAATCAGCCCCAGCATTTT. The encoded protein is CASSFGGFSNQPQHF.

This sequence joins TRBV6-5 and TRBJ2-7; D is possibly TRBD2 (5 bases). Germline V gene lookup returns CDR1 MNHEY and CDR2 SVGAGI. The CDR3 contains 13 residues. V lost 7 bases to trimming and J lost 0 bases, with 10 bases between them. CDR3 residues: CASTRTDSYEQYF. DNA of the CDR3: TGTGCCAGCACCCGGACTGACTCCTACGAGCAGTACTTC.

This sequence joins TRBV6-5 and TRBJ2-1; D gene uncertain. V lost 3 bases to trimming and J lost 16 bases, with 13 bases between them. Germline lookup yields CDR1 MNHEY and CDR2 SVGAGI. This CDR3 contains 11 residues. This CDR3 is CASSYGRVSFF. In DNA, the CDR3 is TGTGCCAGCAGTTATGGCCGGGTCTCTTTCTTC.

V gene TRBV27 combines with J gene TRBJ2-7; 12 nucleotides agree with TRBD2. The CDR3 is 16 amino acids. V gave up 0 bases and J gave up 9 bases; unmatched junction bases: 9. Per the germline V gene, CDR1 is MNHEY and CDR2 is SMNVEV (reference sequence). The CDR3 here is CASSLSTSGRGIVQYF. The CDR3 DNA is TGTGCCAGCAGTTTATCGACTAGCGGGAGAGGTATTGTGCAGTACTTC.

The CDR3 is CASSYGQGNQPQHF. The CDR3, as DNA: TGTGCCAGCAGTTATGGACAGGGGAATCAGCCCCAGCATTTT. The V and J genes are TRBV5-5 and TRBJ1-5; 9 bases match TRBD1. The ends lost 5 bases at V and 4 bases at J; junction bases unmatched: 4. The germline CDR1 and CDR2 sequences are SGHKS and YYEKEE (reference sequence). CDR3 length: 14 amino acids.

This clone was picked up one time. The chain joins TRBV7-3 to TRBJ1-6; D is uncertain. The CDR3 covers 15 residues. Trimming cost V 4 bases and J 3 bases, with 10 bases left between them. Germline V gene sequence: CDR1 SGHTA, CDR2 FQGTGA. The CDR3 protein is CASSSSSDYNSPLHF. CDR3 coding DNA: TGTGCCAGCAGCTCATCTTCGGACTATAATTCACCCCTCCACTTT.

V usage is TRBV30 and J usage is TRBJ2-7; no clear D gene. Deletions cut 5 bases from V and 3 bases from J, with 17 bases between. The CDR3 has 14 residues. CDR1 GTSNPN and CDR2 SVGIG come from the germline V gene (reference sequence). The CDR3 loop is CAWGPNSPFYEQYF. The CDR3 DNA follows: TGTGCCTGGGGACCGAACTCACCTTTCTACGAGCAGTACTTC. Combining the CDR3 with reference TRBV30 and TRBJ2-7 gives the whole variable domain SQTIHQWPATLVQPVGSPLSLECTVEGTSNPNLYWYRQAAGRGLQLLFYSVGIGQISSEVPQNLSASRPQDRQFILSSKKLLLSDSGFYLCAWGPNSPFYEQYFGPGTRLTVT.

The chain couples TRBV27 to TRBJ1-2, with 7 bases matching TRBD1. Losses at the gene ends were 6 bases for V and 2 bases for J; bases not matched to a gene: 0. CDR3 length: 12 amino acids. The germline CDR1 and CDR2 sequences are MNHEY and SMNVEV (reference sequence). CDR3 nucleotide sequence: TGTGCCAGCAGACAGGGGAACTATGGCTACACCTTC. It translates to CASRQGNYGYTF.

This clone was seen more than once but under ten times. The J gene is TRBJ2-1, the V gene TRBV6-2 or TRBV6-3; 7 bases line up with TRBD2. The length of the CDR3 is 16 residues. J gave up 4 bases and V 4 bases, and 10 bases lay outside the gene matches. The germline V gene encodes CDR1 MNHEY and CDR2 SVGEGT. The DNA for the CDR3 is TGTGCCAGCAGTTCGGTTGGGGGGAGGGGTTACAATGAGCAGTTCTTC. It codes for CASSSVGGRGYNEQFF.

V gene TRBV10-3 combines with J gene TRBJ2-1, with 8 nucleotides matching TRBD1. V shed 10 bases, J shed 6 bases, and the junction held 5 bases outside the gene matches. The germline gives CDR1 ENHRY, CDR2 SYGVKD. This CDR3 spans 12 amino acids. The CDR3 loop is CASETGANEQFF. CDR3 DNA sequence: TGTGCCAGTGAGACAGGGGCCAATGAGCAGTTCTTC.